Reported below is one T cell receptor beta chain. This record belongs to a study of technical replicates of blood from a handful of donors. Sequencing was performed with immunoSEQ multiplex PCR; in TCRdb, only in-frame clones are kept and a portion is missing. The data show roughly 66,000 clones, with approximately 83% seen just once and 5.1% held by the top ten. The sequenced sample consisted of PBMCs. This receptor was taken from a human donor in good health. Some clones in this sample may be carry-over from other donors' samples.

This chain's CDR3 is CASSLVGQGTYGYTF. The DNA for the CDR3 is TGTGCCAGCAGCTTAGTGGGACAGGGGACCTATGGCTACACCTTC. This chain joins TRBV7-9 and TRBJ1-2; TRBD1 aligns across 10 bases. CDR3 length: 15 residues. Germline V gene sequence: CDR1 SEHNR, CDR2 FQNEAQ (reference sequence). Germline trimming cut 1 base from V and 4 bases from J; bases unmatched to any gene: 3.